The 30 T cell receptor beta chains below were found in one sample sequenced in a study of radiotherapy plus CTLA-4 blockade in lung cancer. Some clones are missing from TCRdb's copy, which holds only in-frame ones; the method was immunoSEQ multiplex PCR. Among around 40,000 clones listed, 75% were seen once. The material sequenced was peripheral blood, taken from a patient treated with radiotherapy plus ipilimumab. Every receptor here comes from a human donor with non-small cell lung cancer who had stable disease on radiotherapy plus ipilimumab.

The chain carries TRBV5-6 and TRBJ1-5, with D unclear. In germline, CDR1 is SGHDT, CDR2 YYEEEE. This CDR3 comprises 13 residues. V lost 4 bases and J lost 1, with 6 bases in between. CDR3 protein: CASSLQSNQPQHF. CDR3 coding DNA: TGTGCCAGCAGCCTACAGAGCAATCAGCCCCAGCATTTT. The full variable domain, rest sourced from reference TRBV5-6 and TRBJ1-5, is DAGVTQSPTHLIKTRGQQVTLRCSPKSGHDTVSWYQQALGQGPQFIFQYYEEEERQRGNFPDRFSGHQFPNYSSELNVNALLLGDSALYLCASSLQSNQPQHFGDGTRLSIL.

This rearrangement joins TRBV2 to TRBJ1-6, with 12 positions matching TRBD1. Losses at the gene ends were 1 base for V and 10 bases for J; bases not matched to a gene: 5. CDR1 is SNHLY and CDR2 is FYNNEI in the germline V gene. The CDR3 extends over 16 amino acids. In nucleotides, the CDR3 is TGTGCCAGCAGTGAAGTTGTTGGGACAGGGGGCTCACCCCTCCACTTT. Residues: CASSEVVGTGGSPLHF. Full variable domain (rest looked up from reference TRBV2 and TRBJ1-6): EPEVTQTPSHQVTQMGQEVILRCVPISNHLYFYWYRQILGQKVEFLVSFYNNEISEKSEIFDDQFSVERPDGSNFTLKIRSTKLEDSAMYFCASSEVVGTGGSPLHFGNGTRLTVT.

This sequence joins TRBV11-1 and TRBJ1-2, with TRBD1 as a possible D gene (6 bases). CDR1 SGHAT and CDR2 FQDESV come from the germline V gene (reference sequence). The CDR3 covers 15 residues. Trimming removed 5 bases at V and 6 bases at J, with 19 bases between. CDR3 residues: CASSPRLTGPHGYTF. The CDR3 DNA reads as TGTGCCAGCAGCCCTCGCCTAACAGGGCCCCATGGCTACACCTTC.

This chain connects TRBV7-2 to TRBJ2-1; weak D call: TRBD2 (6 bases). Germline V gene lookup returns CDR1 SGHTA and CDR2 FQGNSA. The CDR3 totals 15 residues. Deletions cut 1 base from V and 0 bases from J, with 7 bases between. CDR3: CASSLVSGSYNEQFF. In nucleotides, the CDR3 is TGTGCCAGCAGCTTAGTTAGCGGCTCCTACAATGAGCAGTTCTTC.

The V and J genes are TRBV20-1 and TRBJ1-4; D not resolved. Germline lookup yields CDR1 DFQATT and CDR2 SNEGSKA (reference sequence). This CDR3 is 11 amino acids long. Trimming cost V 6 bases and J 17 bases, with 19 bases left between them. The CDR3 region has the DNA TGCAGTGCCGCCCAGGAGGGCGGTGAATTTTTT. Protein sequence: CSAAQEGGEFF.

The chain carries TRBV14 and TRBJ1-2; 8 bases map to TRBD1. This CDR3 spans 16 amino acids. CDR1 SGHDN and CDR2 FVKESK come from the germline V gene. The junction had 13 bases not matched to a gene; V was cut back by 5 bases and J by 5 bases. The CDR3 reads CASSNVDRDALYGYTF. In nucleotides, the CDR3 is TGTGCCAGCAGCAACGTGGACAGGGACGCCCTATATGGCTACACCTTC.

The genes are TRBV29-1 and TRBJ1-1, with D possibly being TRBD1 (6 bases). Germline loops: CDR1 SQVTM, CDR2 ANQGSEA. V was cut by 5 bases and J by 2 bases, with 15 bases left in between. There are 14 residues in the CDR3. The CDR3 DNA reads as TGCAGCGTTTCATTGGGACATATAAACACTGAAGCTTTCTTT. This codes for CSVSLGHINTEAFF.

The chain has TRBV10-1 and TRBJ1-1; D is possibly TRBD1 (6 bases). Germline CDR1 WNHNN, CDR2 SYGVQD (reference sequence). The CDR3 loop spans 14 amino acids. Trimming took 5 bases from V and 5 from J, leaving 15 bases between them. CDR3: CASSRFSRGTEAFF. CDR3 DNA: TGCGCCAGCAGTCGGTTCAGCAGGGGAACTGAAGCTTTCTTT.

The chain has TRBV4-2 and TRBJ2-3, with TRBD2 matching 12 bases. CDR3 length equals 18 residues. V shed 0 bases, J shed 2 bases, and the junction held 6 bases outside the gene matches. Looked up from germline, CDR1 is LGHNA and CDR2 is YNFKEQ. Here the CDR3 DNA reads TGTGCCAGCAGCCAAGATGGACTAGCGGGGTCCCACACAGATACGCAGTATTTT. This gives the protein CASSQDGLAGSHTDTQYF.

This sequence joins TRBV27 and TRBJ1-5; 11 nucleotides line up with TRBD1. The CDR3 runs 13 residues. CDR1 is MNHEY and CDR2 is SMNVEV in the germline V gene (reference sequence). J gave up 9 bases and V 6 bases, and 4 bases lay outside the gene matches. The DNA for the CDR3 is TGTGCCAGCAGGGGACAGGGGGTTGGGCCCCAGCATTTT. It specifies CASRGQGVGPQHF.

This clone showed up just once. This chain joins TRBV18 and TRBJ2-2; tentatively, D is TRBD2 (5 bases). CDR3 size: 16 residues. Trimming shortened V by 5 bases and J by 4 bases, and 17 bases separated the two germline ends. Germline V gives CDR1 KGHSH, CDR2 LQKENI. CDR3 region: CASSSQGRLPTGELFF. CDR3 nucleotides: TGTGCCAGCTCATCCCAAGGGAGACTACCCACCGGGGAGCTGTTTTTT. Drawing the rest from reference TRBV18 and TRBJ2-2, the complete variable domain is NAGVMQNPRHLVRRRGQEARLRCSPMKGHSHVYWYRQLPEEGLKFMVYLQKENIIDESGMPKERFSAEFPKEGPSILRIQQVVRGDSAAYFCASSSQGRLPTGELFFGEGSRLTVL.

Comments on this clone: Germline and junction disagree at one end, which may indicate a read error. CDR3 sequence: CASSLAGGPLIF. CDR3 sequence (DNA): TGTGCCAGCTCACTAGCGGGGGGGCCCCTTATCTTC. This chain uses TRBV18 with TRBJ2-1, with 11 positions matching TRBD2. The length of the CDR3 is 12 residues. Germline lookup yields CDR1 KGHSH and CDR2 LQKENI.

Regarding this clone: Additional DNA sequences in this sample encode the identical CDR3. The rearrangement uses TRBV5-4 and TRBJ2-5; D may be TRBD2 (6 bases). V gave up 7 bases and J gave up 1 base, with 14 bases separating them. The CDR3 loop spans 14 amino acids. The germline V gene encodes CDR1 SGHNT and CDR2 YYREEE (reference sequence). The CDR3 DNA follows: TGTGCCAGCGCCCCCGGGGGAAGCCAAGAGACCCAGTACTTC. Residues: CASAPGGSQETQYF. Combining the CDR3 with reference TRBV5-4 and TRBJ2-5 gives the whole variable domain ETGVTQSPTHLIKTRGQQVTLRCSSQSGHNTVSWYQQALGQGPQFIFQYYREEENGRGNFPPRFSGLQFPNYSSELNVNALELDDSALYLCASAPGGSQETQYFGPGTRLLVL.

The rearrangement joins TRBV14 to TRBJ2-4; 10 positions agree with TRBD1. Germline CDR1 reads SGHDN; CDR2 reads FVKESK. This CDR3 is 20 amino acids long. V gave up 0 bases and J gave up 0 bases; unmatched junction bases: 11. The CDR3 bases are TGTGCCAGCAGCCAAGATCCGGGACAGGGGACGTCGGTAGCCAAAAACATTCAGTACTTC. Amino acids: CASSQDPGQGTSVAKNIQYF.

This chain connects TRBV19 to TRBJ1-1; no reliable D call. With 3 bases removed from V and 0 bases from J, the gap between germline ends came to 5 bases. In germline, CDR1 is LNHDA, CDR2 SQIVND (reference sequence). CDR3 length: 13 amino acids. CDR3 loop: CASSIILNTEAFF. CDR3 nucleotide sequence: TGTGCCAGTAGTATTATATTGAACACTGAAGCTTTCTTT.

The genes are TRBV7-2 and TRBJ1-1; possible D gene TRBD1, 5 bases. Trimming removed 5 bases from V and 4 bases from J, with 17 bases in between. Looked up from germline, CDR1 is SGHTA and CDR2 is FQGNSA. CDR3 size: 15 residues. Written as DNA, the CDR3 is TGTGCCAGCAGCCTTTCTGCGGGGGTGAGCACTGAAGCTTTCTTT. It yields the protein CASSLSAGVSTEAFF.

The rearrangement uses TRBV5-6 and TRBJ1-2; a weak D match, TRBD1 (5 bases). The CDR3 has 12 residues. Trimming cost V 5 bases and J 9 bases, with 14 bases left between them. CDR1 and CDR2 from the germline V gene are SGHDT and YYEEEE. As DNA, the CDR3 is TGTGCCAGCAGTCAGGGTTTTCTTAGCTACACCTTC. Translating it yields CASSQGFLSYTF.

CDR3 loop: CASSLGGDYGYTF. The CDR3, as DNA: TGTGCCAGCAGCTTAGGGGGCGACTATGGCTACACCTTC. This sequence joins TRBV5-6 and TRBJ1-2; 7 bases align to TRBD1. This CDR3 region has 13 residues. The germline gives CDR1 SGHDT, CDR2 YYEEEE. The ends lost 2 bases at V and 3 bases at J; junction bases unmatched: 1.

The chain combines TRBV11-3 with TRBJ1-2, with TRBD1 matching over 7 bases. Germline loops: CDR1 SGHNT, CDR2 YENEEA. V lost 4 bases, J lost 8 bases, and 10 bases stayed unmatched. The CDR3 has 14 amino acids. CDR3 residues: CASSSGGGSRGYTF. In nucleotides, the CDR3 is TGTGCCAGCAGCTCAGGGGGAGGCTCTCGCGGCTACACCTTC.

J is TRBJ1-5 and V is TRBV25-1; 8 bases map to TRBD1. The CDR3 is made up of 15 amino acids. Germline V gene sequence: CDR1 MGHDK, CDR2 SYGVNS. Germline trimming cut 5 bases from V and 5 bases from J; bases unmatched to any gene: 8. CDR3 coding DNA: TGTGCCAGCAGTAGTGATCAGGGGGCATATCAGCCCCAGCATTTT. It yields the protein CASSSDQGAYQPQHF. The full variable domain, rest sourced from reference TRBV25-1 and TRBJ1-5, is EADIYQTPRYLVIGTGKKITLECSQTMGHDKMYWYQQDPGMELHLIHYSYGVNSTEKGDLSSESTVSRIRTEHFPLTLESARPSHTSQYLCASSSDQGAYQPQHFGDGTRLSIL.

This chain links TRBV29-1 with TRBJ2-3; 10 positions match TRBD1. CDR1 is SQVTM, CDR2 ANQGSEA, per germline. The CDR3 has 13 residues. V shed 6 bases, J shed 6 bases, and the junction held 6 bases outside the gene matches. CDR3: CSVDRGPGDTQYF. CDR3 DNA: TGCAGCGTCGACAGGGGGCCCGGTGATACGCAGTATTTT.

This rearrangement joins TRBV7-9 to TRBJ2-3, with 8 bases identical to TRBD1. Per germline, CDR1 SEHNR and CDR2 FQNEAQ (reference sequence). V lost 4 bases and J lost 1; bases outside the gene matches: 13. The CDR3 is 18 amino acids. CDR3 sequence reads: CASSSAGGPDGGTDTQYF. The CDR3 DNA reads TGTGCCAGCAGCTCGGCAGGGGGCCCAGATGGTGGCACAGATACGCAGTATTTT.

This clone showed up just a few times. Distinct nucleotide sequences in the sample also encode this CDR3. This chain links TRBV29-1 with TRBJ1-2; TRBD1 might be the D (6 bases). Trimming took 4 bases from V and 1 from J, leaving 10 bases between them. This CDR3 spans 13 amino acids. CDR1 is SQVTM and CDR2 is ANQGSEA in the germline V gene. The CDR3 nucleotides read TGCAGCGTTGGGCAGGGGCTTAACTATGGCTACACCTTC. Translated, it gives CSVGQGLNYGYTF.

The V gene is TRBV21-1, the J gene TRBJ2-7; whether TRBD2, the table's D call, matches the DNA was not checked. TRBV21-1 corresponds to a pseudogene. This CDR3 is 17 amino acids long. The CDR3 DNA sequence: TGTGCCAGCAGCCCCCTCGGGACGGGGGGGGTCTCCTACGAGCAGTACTTC. It encodes CASSPLGTGGVSYEQYF.

The V gene is TRBV5-1, the J gene TRBJ2-5; 7 positions agree with TRBD1. This CDR3 is built from 15 residues. Germline CDR1 and CDR2: SGHRS and YFSETQ. J lost 4 bases, V lost 4 bases, and 10 bases had no gene match. The CDR3 nucleotides read TGCGCCAGCAGCATCGGACAGGTTGGAGGAGAGACCCAGTACTTC. Translated, it gives CASSIGQVGGETQYF.

The chain joins TRBV14 to TRBJ1-4, with a weak D call TRBD1 (6 bases). Per germline, CDR1 SGHDN and CDR2 FVKESK. The germline V and J ends were trimmed by 4 bases and 7 bases, with 13 bases remaining between them. This CDR3 has 14 residues. The CDR3 sequence is CASSPPGVGEKLFF. In DNA form, the CDR3 reads TGTGCCAGCAGCCCCCCAGGGGTGGGTGAAAAACTGTTTTTT.

This chain uses TRBV27 with TRBJ2-2; 8 positions match TRBD1. V lost 5 bases and J lost 5; bases outside the gene matches: 7. CDR3 length: 15 residues. The germline CDR1 and CDR2 sequences are MNHEY and SMNVEV (reference sequence). The CDR3 region is CASSADRGRTGELFF. The CDR3 DNA reads as TGTGCCAGCAGTGCTGACAGGGGACGGACCGGGGAGCTGTTTTTT.

The chain recombines TRBV2 with TRBJ2-3; possibly TRBD1 for D (6 bases). Germline V gene sequence: CDR1 SNHLY, CDR2 FYNNEI. The CDR3 has 15 residues. Trimming took 4 bases from V and 1 from J, leaving 12 bases between them. CDR3 residues: CASSVGTLRTDTQYF. DNA of the CDR3: TGTGCCAGCAGTGTCGGGACACTCCGCACAGATACGCAGTATTTT.

The CDR3 DNA is TGTGCCAGTAGTCGCTTGACGGGGGAGCAGTACTTC. The encoded protein is CASSRLTGEQYF. The rearrangement joins TRBV19 to TRBJ2-7; D may be TRBD2 (5 bases). V lost 5 bases, J lost 7 bases, and 12 bases lay in between. The length of the CDR3 is 12 residues. In germline, CDR1 is LNHDA, CDR2 SQIVND (reference sequence). The complete variable domain, with remaining parts taken from reference TRBV19 and TRBJ2-7, reads DGGITQSPKYLFRKEGQNVTLSCEQNLNHDAMYWYRQDPGQGLRLIYYSQIVNDFQKGDIAEGYSVSREKKESFPLTVTSAQKNPTAFYLCASSRLTGEQYFGPGTRLTVT.

The V and J genes are TRBV6-6 and TRBJ1-1; D might be TRBD1 (5 bases). Germline CDR1 and CDR2: MNHNY and SVGAGI (reference sequence). Trimming took off 2 bases at V and 1 base at J, with 14 bases between the two ends. This CDR3 has 16 residues. The CDR3, as DNA: TGTGCCAGCAGTTACCCGGCGGCGGGGCGGAACACTGAAGCTTTCTTT. This encodes CASSYPAAGRNTEAFF.